This T cell receptor (beta chain) was profiled in a study of blood T cell repertoires in COVID-19 (dated by TCRdb to 2020 to 2021). About the full investigation: ImmuneRACE Cohort 3 recovered participants were defined by two consecutive negative NP/OP PCR tests, healthcare professional clearance, or symptom resolution. Samples covering the acute and convalescent phases of COVID-19 were provided by collaborators in the United States, Italy and Spain. The prospective study material was composed of cDNA or gDNA derived from T cells, B-cell-depleted T cells, or PBMCs. The dataset comprised deeply sampled blood TCRbeta repertoires from subjects exposed to, actively infected with, or recovered from COVID-19. The repertoires were made available in a free public database intended to serve as a resource for research on the immune response to SARS-CoV-2. Samples were obtained from the ongoing ImmuneRACE study (first 160 participants) and from about 1,300 subjects provided by 6 global collaborators. The sample metadata nearly always contained a de-identified subject ID, COVID-19 status, age in years and sex. Where available, HLA class I and class II types were obtained from metadata supplied by the sample provider rather than from assay-based typing. What the study reported, not specific to this receptor: The amount of clinical and demographic metadata varied by source and participant and was provided uncurated.

TCRbeta CDR3 regions were amplified from genomic DNA using the immunoSEQ Assay, a bias-controlled multiplex PCR. From the authors' description of their analysis: Within the assay, amplification of reference gene primers was used to estimate how many nucleated cells each sample contained. To quantify the absolute abundance of each unique TCRbeta CDR3 rearrangement, sequence reads were collapsed and filtered. For each sample, productive Simpson clonality was calculated as the square root of Simpson's diversity index across productive rearrangements. In its TCRdb copy, this immuneACCESS table keeps in-frame sequences only and misses some clones. Where compared with another copy, unresolved V genes explain less than half of these, and the others have no known cause. V, J and clone size reflect that table, while D and trimming were determined from the DNA. Within this sample are a few hundred thousand clones, with over 75% of them counted one time only. The ten largest account for around 7% of the sample.

About this clone: Its antigen is currently not known. No much larger clonotype is one base removed from it; base qualities were not supplied.

Trimming costs V 0 bases and J 4 bases, and their ends lie 9 bases apart. The CDR3 numbers 14 residues from cysteine through phenylalanine. Only the CDR3 portion is preserved as DNA: 42 bases, with reading frame beginning at the first base. The germline V gene provides CDR1 SGHAT and CDR2 FQNNGV. Participants in the prospective study were enrolled through a virtual design, were aged 18 to 89 years, and lived in approximately 25 United States geographic areas. In the prospective study, participants were assigned to cohorts based on the clinical history participants reported in a screening survey and a study questionnaire. In the prospective study, whole blood, serum and a nasopharyngeal or oropharyngeal swab were collected from each participant by mobile phlebotomists. Prospective study participants could optionally give additional blood draws and questionnaires over an approximately 2-month period. Prospective study blood samples were shipped either frozen or at room temperature before DNA extraction.

This sequence uses TRBV11-2 and TRBJ1-1, and the D gene may be TRBD1, 6 bases matching. The sequencing sample was made of PBMCs or T cells enriched from blood (not recorded which). This clonotype was obtained from a man aged 30-40 years in a cohort exposed to, infected with or recovered from COVID-19 (not recorded which). The CDR3 sequence is CASSLEAGVTEAFF. The DNA sequence reads TGTGCCAGCAGCTTAGAAGCAGGGGTCACTGAAGCTTTCTTT.